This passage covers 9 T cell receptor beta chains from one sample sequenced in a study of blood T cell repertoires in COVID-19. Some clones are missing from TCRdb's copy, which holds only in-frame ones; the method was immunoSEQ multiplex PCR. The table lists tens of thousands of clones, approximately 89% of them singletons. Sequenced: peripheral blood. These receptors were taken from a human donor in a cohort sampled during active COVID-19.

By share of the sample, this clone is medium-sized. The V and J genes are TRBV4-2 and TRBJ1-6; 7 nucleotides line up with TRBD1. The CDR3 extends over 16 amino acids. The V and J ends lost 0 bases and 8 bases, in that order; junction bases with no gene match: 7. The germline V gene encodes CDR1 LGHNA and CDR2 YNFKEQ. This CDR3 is CASSQELGDRHSPLHF. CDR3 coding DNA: TGTGCCAGCAGCCAAGAATTGGGGGACAGACATTCACCCCTCCACTTT.

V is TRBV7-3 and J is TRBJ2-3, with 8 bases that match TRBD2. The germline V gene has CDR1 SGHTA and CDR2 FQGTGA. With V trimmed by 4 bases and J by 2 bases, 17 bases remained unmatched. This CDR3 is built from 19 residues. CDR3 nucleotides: TGTGCCAGCAGCTCCAAACCCCGGGGGGGTCGCCCCCCCACAGATACGCAGTATTTT. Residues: CASSSKPRGGRPPTDTQYF.

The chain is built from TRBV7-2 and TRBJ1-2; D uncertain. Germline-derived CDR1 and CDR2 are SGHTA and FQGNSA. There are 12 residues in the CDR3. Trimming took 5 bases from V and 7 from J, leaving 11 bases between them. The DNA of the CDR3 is TGTGCCAGCAGCCCCAGGAACCTTGGCTACACCTTC. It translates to CASSPRNLGYTF.

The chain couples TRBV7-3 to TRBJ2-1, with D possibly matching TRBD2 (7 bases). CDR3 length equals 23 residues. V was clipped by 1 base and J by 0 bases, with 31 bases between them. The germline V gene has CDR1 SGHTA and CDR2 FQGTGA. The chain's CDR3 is CASSLKAFGGLELAGTSYNEQFF. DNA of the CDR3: TGTGCCAGCAGCTTAAAGGCGTTTGGGGGCTTGGAGTTAGCGGGTACCTCCTACAATGAGCAGTTCTTC.

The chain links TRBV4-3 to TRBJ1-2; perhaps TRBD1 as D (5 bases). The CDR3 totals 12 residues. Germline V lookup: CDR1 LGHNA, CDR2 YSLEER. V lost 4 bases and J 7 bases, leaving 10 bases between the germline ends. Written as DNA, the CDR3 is TGCGCCAGCAGCCCAGGAGGGGCTGGCTACACCTTC. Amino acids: CASSPGGAGYTF.

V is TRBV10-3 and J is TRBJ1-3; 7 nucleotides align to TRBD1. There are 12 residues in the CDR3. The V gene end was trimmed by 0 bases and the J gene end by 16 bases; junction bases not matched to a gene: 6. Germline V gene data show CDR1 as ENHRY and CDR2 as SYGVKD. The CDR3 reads CAISESPGQRYF. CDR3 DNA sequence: TGTGCCATCAGTGAGTCGCCGGGACAGAGGTATTTT.

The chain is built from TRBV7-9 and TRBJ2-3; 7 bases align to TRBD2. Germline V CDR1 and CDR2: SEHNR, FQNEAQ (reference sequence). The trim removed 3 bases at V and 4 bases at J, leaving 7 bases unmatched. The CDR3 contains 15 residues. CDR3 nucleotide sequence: TGTGCCAGCAGCTTCGGGGGGTCCCGGGCAGATACGCAGTATTTT. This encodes CASSFGGSRADTQYF.

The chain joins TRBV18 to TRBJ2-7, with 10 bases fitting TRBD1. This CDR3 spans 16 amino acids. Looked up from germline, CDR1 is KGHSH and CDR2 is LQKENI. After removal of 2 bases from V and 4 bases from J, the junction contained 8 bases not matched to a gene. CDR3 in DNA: TGTGCCAGCTCACCATACTCGACAGGGGGCAGTTACGAGCAGTACTTC. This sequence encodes CASSPYSTGGSYEQYF.

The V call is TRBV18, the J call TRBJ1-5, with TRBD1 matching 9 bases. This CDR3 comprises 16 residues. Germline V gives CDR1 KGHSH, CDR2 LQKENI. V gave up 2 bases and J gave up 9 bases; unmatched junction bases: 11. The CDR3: CASSPGQGSSSAPQHF. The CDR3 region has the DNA TGTGCCAGCTCACCAGGACAGGGGTCATCGTCGGCGCCCCAGCATTTT.